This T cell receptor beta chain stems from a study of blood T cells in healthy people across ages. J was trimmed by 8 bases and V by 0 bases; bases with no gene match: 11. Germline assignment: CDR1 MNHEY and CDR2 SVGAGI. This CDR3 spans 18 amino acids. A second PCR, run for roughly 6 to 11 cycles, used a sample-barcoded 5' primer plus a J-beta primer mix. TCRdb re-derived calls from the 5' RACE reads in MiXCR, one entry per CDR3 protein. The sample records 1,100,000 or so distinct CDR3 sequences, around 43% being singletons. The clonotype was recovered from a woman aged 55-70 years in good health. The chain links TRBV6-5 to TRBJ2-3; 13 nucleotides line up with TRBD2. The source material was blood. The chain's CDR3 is CASSYSARLAGGEGTQYF. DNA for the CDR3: TGTGCCAGCAGTTACTCGGCCCGACTAGCGGGAGGTGAGGGTACGCAGTATTTT.